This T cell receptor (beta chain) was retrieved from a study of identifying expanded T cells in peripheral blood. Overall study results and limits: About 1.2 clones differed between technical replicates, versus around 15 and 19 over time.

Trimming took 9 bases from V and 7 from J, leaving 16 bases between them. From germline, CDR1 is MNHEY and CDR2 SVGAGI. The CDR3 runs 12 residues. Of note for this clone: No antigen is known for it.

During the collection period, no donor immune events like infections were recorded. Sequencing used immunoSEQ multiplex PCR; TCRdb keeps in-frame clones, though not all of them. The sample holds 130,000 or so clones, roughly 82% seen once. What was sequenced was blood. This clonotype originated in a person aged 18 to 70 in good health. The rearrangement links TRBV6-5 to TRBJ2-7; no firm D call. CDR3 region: CASGKPPEEQYF. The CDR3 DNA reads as TGTGCCAGTGGGAAACCTCCGGAAGAGCAGTACTTC.